Shown below are 6 T cell receptor beta chains from a single sample sequenced in a study of blood T cells in healthy people across ages. Alongside a J-beta primer mix, a sample-barcoded 5' primer served in a second PCR lasting 7 to 11 cycles. TCRdb reprocessed the 5' RACE reads via MiXCR and lists one record per CDR3 protein. Found here are about 780,000 distinct CDR3 sequences, 20% to 30% of them singletons; the top ten hold about 2.9%. These data are also associated with another study on T cells of mothers and their children.

Sequencing input: blood. These receptors came from a boy aged 5-17 years in good health.

The gene calls are TRBV11-2 and TRBJ2-5; D perhaps matches TRBD2 (5 bases). With the DNA end fitting TRBJ2-7 better, the J assignment may be wrong. Germline V gene sequence: CDR1 SGHAT, CDR2 FQNNGV. This CDR3 contains 13 residues. The CDR3 sequence: CASSSPEGGEQYV. The CDR3 coding sequence is TGTGCCAGCAGCTCACCAGAGGGTGGCGAGCAGTACGTC.

There are a few counts of this clonotype. J is TRBJ1-1 and V is TRBV24-1; perhaps TRBD1 as D (6 bases). The germline V and J ends were trimmed by 4 bases and 11 bases, with 13 bases remaining between them. The germline V gene has CDR1 KGHDR and CDR2 SFDVKD. This CDR3 has 12 residues. DNA of the CDR3: TGTGCCACCAGTGACAAACAGGGTACCGCTTTCTTT. Its protein is CATSDKQGTAFF.

The V and J genes are TRBV27 and TRBJ2-3; tentative D call: TRBD1 (6 bases). The germline V gene encodes CDR1 MNHEY and CDR2 SMNVEV (reference sequence). This CDR3 has 14 residues. V lost 5 bases and J lost 3, with 12 bases in between. CDR3 region: CASSPYRATDTQYF. DNA for the CDR3: TGTGCCAGCAGTCCTTACAGGGCTACAGATACGCAGTATTTT.

This clonotype came up a few times. This rearrangement joins TRBV2 to TRBJ2-3; D remains ambiguous. V was pared by 6 bases and J by 0 bases, with 10 bases between. The CDR3 sequence is 14 residues long. Germline CDR1 and CDR2: SNHLY and FYNNEI. The CDR3 loop reads CASRGRVSTDTQYF. For the CDR3, the DNA is TGTGCCAGCAGAGGCCGCGTTAGCACAGATACGCAGTATTTT.

This clonotype was seen ten or more times. This chain connects TRBV13 to TRBJ1-3; TRBD1 matches at 7 bases. Germline loops: CDR1 PRHDT, CDR2 FYEKMQ (reference sequence). The CDR3 is 15 amino acids. Trimming at V came to 3 bases and at J to 0 bases, leaving 2 bases not matched to a gene. The chain's CDR3 is CASSLGDSSGNTIYF. DNA of the CDR3: TGTGCCAGCAGCTTGGGGGACAGCTCTGGAAACACCATATATTTT.

The rearrangement links TRBV6-4 to TRBJ2-4, with D hard to call. The germline gives CDR1 MRHNA, CDR2 SNTAGT. CDR3 length: 13 amino acids. The germline V and J ends were trimmed by 3 bases and 3 bases, with 6 bases remaining between them. The CDR3 DNA sequence: TGTGCCAGCAGTGAGGGCCTCAAAAACATTCAGTACTTC. Translated, it gives CASSEGLKNIQYF.